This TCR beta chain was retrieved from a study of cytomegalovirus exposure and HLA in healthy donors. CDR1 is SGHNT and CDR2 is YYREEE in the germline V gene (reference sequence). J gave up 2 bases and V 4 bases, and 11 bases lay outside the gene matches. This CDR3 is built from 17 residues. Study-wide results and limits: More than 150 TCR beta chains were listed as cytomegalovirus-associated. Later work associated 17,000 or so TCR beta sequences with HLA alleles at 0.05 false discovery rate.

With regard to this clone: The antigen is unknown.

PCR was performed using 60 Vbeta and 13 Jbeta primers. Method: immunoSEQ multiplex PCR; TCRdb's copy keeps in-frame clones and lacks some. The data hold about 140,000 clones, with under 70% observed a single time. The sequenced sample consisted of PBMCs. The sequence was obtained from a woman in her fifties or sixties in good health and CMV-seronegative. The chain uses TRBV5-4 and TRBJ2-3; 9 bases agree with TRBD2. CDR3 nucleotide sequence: TGTGCCAGCAGCGGAAGGACTAGCGTCGGGATCACAGATACGCAGTATTTT. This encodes CASSGRTSVGITDTQYF.